This TCR beta chain was profiled in a study of blood T cell repertoires in COVID-19. Trimming cost V 5 bases and J 2 bases; bases outside gene matches: 6. The CDR3 covers 15 residues. CDR1 and CDR2 (germline): LGHNT, FRNRAP. Authors' data handling: Estimation of nucleated cell counts was performed using reference gene primer amplification. Some clones are missing from TCRdb's copy, which holds only in-frame ones; the method was immunoSEQ multiplex PCR. D and trimming were read from the DNA, whereas the V and J calls and clone size are those reported in that table. The sample has roughly 200,000 clones; 80% to 85% are singletons.

This chain links TRBV12-5 with TRBJ2-1, with TRBD1 matching over 7 bases. The sequencing sample was made of peripheral blood. The receptor comes from a woman of 80 years or more with COVID-19, enrolled during active disease. Here the CDR3 reads CASGLDRDPYNEQFF. DNA for the CDR3: TGTGCTAGTGGTCTCGACAGGGACCCCTACAATGAGCAGTTCTTC. Using reference TRBV12-5 and TRBJ2-1 for the parts outside the CDR3, the full variable domain is DARVTQTPRHKVTEMGQEVTMRCQPILGHNTVFWYRQTMMQGLELLAYFRNRAPLDDSGMPKDRFSAEMPDATLATLKIQPSEPRDSAVYFCASGLDRDPYNEQFFGPGTRLTVL.